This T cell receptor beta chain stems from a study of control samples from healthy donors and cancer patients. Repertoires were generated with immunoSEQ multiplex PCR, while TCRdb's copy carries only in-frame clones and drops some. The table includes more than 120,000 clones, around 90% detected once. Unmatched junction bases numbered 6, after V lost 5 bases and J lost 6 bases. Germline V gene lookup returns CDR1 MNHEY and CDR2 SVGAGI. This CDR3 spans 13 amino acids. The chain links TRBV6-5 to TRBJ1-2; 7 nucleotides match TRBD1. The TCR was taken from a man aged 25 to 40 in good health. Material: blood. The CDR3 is CASSLGTADGYTF. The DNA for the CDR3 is TGTGCCAGCAGTCTTGGGACAGCTGATGGCTACACCTTC.